This T cell receptor beta chain was recorded in a study of T cell repertoires in cytomegalovirus infection. Using its own MiXCR run on the reads, TCRdb lists one record per CDR3 protein. Of 46,000 or so distinct CDR3 sequences in the sample, 20% to 25% are singletons; the top ten hold around 18%. This CDR3 comprises 16 residues. The V end lost 5 bases, the J end lost 1 base, and 15 bases lay between the germline ends. Of note for this clonotype: Its antigen remains unknown.

The sequencing sample was made of PBMCs, sequenced either directly or after in vitro stimulation (not recorded which). This clonotype originated in a human donor in good health (CMV status not recorded). Some clones in this sample may be carry-over from other donors' samples. The V gene is TRBV12-3 or TRBV12-4, the J gene TRBJ1-5; the D is unclear. As DNA, the CDR3 is TGTGCCAGCAGTCCCGGGCCCAGAGGGAGCAATCAGCCCCAGCATTTT. Translating it yields CASSPGPRGSNQPQHF.